What follows are 17 T cell receptor beta chains derived from one specimen sequenced in a study of beta chain features in type 1 diabetes. Study-wide results and caveats: In all four CD4+ subsets, TCRB CDR3 length was significantly, moderately reduced in type 1 diabetes.

The authors reverse transcribed all of the isolated RNA, so sequencing captured expressed TCRB transcripts. Profiled with immunoSEQ multiplex PCR; TCRdb holds only in-frame clones, not every one. The data show roughly 150,000 clones, less than 10% seen once. These receptors have no identified antigens. The specimen sequenced was central memory CD4+ T cells from blood. The source is a man younger than 35 with type 1 diabetes.

The chain joins TRBV27 to TRBJ1-1; tentatively, D is TRBD1 (5 bases). CDR1 and CDR2 (germline): MNHEY, SMNVEV (reference sequence). Deletions cut 4 bases from V and 5 bases from J, with 26 bases between. The CDR3 spans 18 residues. The CDR3 loop is CASSSTPYPGLVGTEAFF. DNA for the CDR3: TGTGCCAGCAGTTCTACTCCCTACCCAGGGTTGGTGGGGACTGAAGCTTTCTTT.

This clone was seen more than once but under ten times. V gene TRBV7-2 combines with J gene TRBJ2-1; 10 bases match TRBD2. CDR3 length: 16 residues. J was trimmed by 9 bases and V by 4 bases; bases with no gene match: 12. Germline V CDR1 and CDR2: SGHTA, FQGNSA. The CDR3 DNA is TGTGCCAGCAGCTCGAATGGTCTAGCGGGAGCTGGTGAGCAGTTCTTC. Translating it yields CASSSNGLAGAGEQFF.

This clone showed up just a few times. The chain has TRBV7-6 and TRBJ2-3; 7 positions agree with TRBD2. The CDR3 has 15 amino acids. Germline CDR1 and CDR2: SGHVS and FNYEAQ. V shed 8 bases, J shed 6 bases, and the junction held 14 bases outside the gene matches. The CDR3 nucleotides read TGTGCCAGCGGGGATTGGGCGGGAGACGGCGATACGCAGTATTTT. It translates to CASGDWAGDGDTQYF.

The chain carries TRBV7-8 and TRBJ2-1; possible D gene TRBD2, 6 bases. The V and J ends lost 1 base and 0 bases respectively, with 13 bases between them. CDR1 is SGHVS, CDR2 FQNEAQ, per germline. There are 17 residues in the CDR3. The CDR3 sequence is CASSLGAAGSSYNEQFF. CDR3 sequence (DNA): TGTGCCAGCAGCTTAGGGGCGGCGGGAAGCTCCTACAATGAGCAGTTCTTC.

This chain uses TRBV28 with TRBJ2-7, with 7 bases identical to TRBD2. Germline V gives CDR1 MDHEN, CDR2 SYDVKM. This CDR3 has 16 residues. Trimming cost V 7 bases and J 3 bases; bases outside gene matches: 15. CDR3 DNA sequence: TGTGCCAGCACCAATTACCGGGGAGGGCCTATCTACGAGCAGTACTTC. This gives the protein CASTNYRGGPIYEQYF.

With respect to this clone: Other DNA sequences in this sample translate to the same CDR3. CDR3: CASSLTGGRTEAFF. The CDR3 DNA reads TGTGCCAGCAGCTTAACAGGGGGGAGGACTGAAGCTTTCTTT. The chain links TRBV11-2 to TRBJ1-1; 8 bases map to TRBD1. V lost 2 bases and J lost 5; bases outside the gene matches: 4. This CDR3 has 14 residues. Germline V gene sequence: CDR1 SGHAT, CDR2 FQNNGV.

The sample holds a few counts of this clone. The V gene is TRBV28, the J gene TRBJ2-1, with D possibly TRBD2 on 6 matching bases. This CDR3 has 16 residues. Germline CDR1 reads MDHEN; CDR2 reads SYDVKM. The V gene lost 2 bases and the J gene lost 2 bases, with 13 bases spanning the gap. The CDR3 loop reads CASSLGGSITYNEQFF. Here the CDR3 DNA reads TGTGCCAGCAGTTTAGGGGGGAGTATCACCTACAATGAGCAGTTCTTC.

This clone appeared many times. This chain connects TRBV7-2 to TRBJ2-1; 7 nucleotides agree with TRBD2. The germline CDR1 and CDR2 sequences are SGHTA and FQGNSA. There are 15 residues in the CDR3. With 0 bases clipped from V and 7 bases from J, the junction kept 6 bases outside the gene matches. The CDR3, as DNA: TGTGCCAGCAGCTTAGCGGGAGGGATACGGAATGAGCAGTTCTTC. Translated: CASSLAGGIRNEQFF.

The V gene is TRBV7-2, the J gene TRBJ2-1; 8 bases fit TRBD2. J was trimmed by 0 bases and V by 4 bases; bases with no gene match: 2. CDR1 is SGHTA, CDR2 FQGNSA, per germline. The CDR3 totals 15 residues. The CDR3 spells CASSSSGYSYNEQFF. The DNA of the CDR3 is TGTGCCAGCAGCTCTAGCGGGTACTCCTACAATGAGCAGTTCTTC.

This sequence joins TRBV7-8 and TRBJ2-3; TRBD1 agrees at 7 bases. The J segment lost 0 bases and the V segment lost 5 bases, leaving 8 bases of the junction unmatched. Germline CDR1 SGHVS, CDR2 FQNEAQ. This CDR3 contains 16 residues. CDR3 region: CASSETGQTSTDTQYF. In nucleotides, the CDR3 is TGTGCCAGCAGCGAAACGGGACAGACTAGCACAGATACGCAGTATTTT.

This clone was seen more than once but under ten times. The chain combines TRBV5-4 with TRBJ2-5; 7 nucleotides agree with TRBD1. The CDR3 is 11 residues long. V lost 9 bases and J lost 2; bases outside the gene matches: 1. Germline CDR1 is SGHNT and CDR2 is YYREEE (reference sequence). In nucleotides, the CDR3 is TGTGCCACGACAGGGCAAGAGACCCAGTACTTC. As protein: CATTGQETQYF. The whole variable domain, remainder taken from reference TRBV5-4 and TRBJ2-5, is ETGVTQSPTHLIKTRGQQVTLRCSSQSGHNTVSWYQQALGQGPQFIFQYYREEENGRGNFPPRFSGLQFPNYSSELNVNALELDDSALYLCATTGQETQYFGPGTRLLVL.

The chain joins TRBV18 to TRBJ2-1; D ambiguous. The V and J ends lost 3 bases and 7 bases respectively, with 13 bases between them. The germline CDR1 and CDR2 sequences are KGHSH and LQKENI. The CDR3 is 14 residues long. CDR3 sequence: CASSPAGRLNEQFF. CDR3 DNA: TGTGCCAGCTCACCCGCCGGCAGGCTGAATGAGCAGTTCTTC.

The rearrangement uses TRBV11-2 and TRBJ2-1; 7 bases are shared with TRBD1. Per germline, CDR1 SGHAT and CDR2 FQNNGV. The trim removed 5 bases at V and 4 bases at J, leaving 14 bases unmatched. This CDR3 is 17 amino acids long. DNA for the CDR3: TGTGCCAGCAGCCCCCTACAGGGGCCAAAACCTTACAATGAGCAGTTCTTC. Amino acids: CASSPLQGPKPYNEQFF.

This clone was found a few times. The chain combines TRBV6-5 with TRBJ2-7, with 11 bases lining up with TRBD2. With 4 bases clipped from V and 4 bases from J, the junction kept 6 bases outside the gene matches. The CDR3 extends over 15 amino acids. Germline assignment: CDR1 MNHEY and CDR2 SVGAGI. CDR3 sequence (DNA): TGTGCCAGCAGTTTCGCGGGACTAGCGGATTACGAGCAGTACTTC. Protein sequence: CASSFAGLADYEQYF.

The chain joins TRBV9 to TRBJ2-1; TRBD2 is a possible D gene (5 bases). Between the trimmed V and J ends, which lost 0 bases and 0 bases, there was a span of 7 bases. The germline V gene encodes CDR1 SGDLS and CDR2 YYNGEE. The CDR3 covers 15 residues. The CDR3 bases are TGTGCCAGCAGCGTAGCAGGACTCTCCTACAATGAGCAGTTCTTC. Translated, it gives CASSVAGLSYNEQFF. Together with reference TRBV9 and TRBJ2-1, the CDR3 gives the full variable domain: DSGVTQTPKHLITATGQRVTLRCSPRSGDLSVYWYQQSLDQGLQFLIQYYNGEERAKGNILERFSAQQFPDLHSELNLSSLELGDSALYFCASSVAGLSYNEQFFGPGTRLTVL.

In its sample, this clone was seen a few times. The chain carries TRBV5-4 and TRBJ1-2; 7 nucleotides line up with TRBD1. The CDR3 has 13 amino acids. Germline trimming cut 4 bases from V and 3 bases from J; bases unmatched to any gene: 3. Germline V gene data show CDR1 as SGHNT and CDR2 as YYREEE (reference sequence). The CDR3 DNA is TGTGCCAGCAGCCGACAGGGTGACTATGGCTACACCTTC. As protein: CASSRQGDYGYTF.

J is TRBJ1-4 and V is TRBV4-3, with 8 bases aligning to TRBD1. Germline V CDR1 and CDR2: LGHNA, YSLEER. The CDR3 contains 17 residues. J gave up 3 bases and V 3 bases, and 9 bases lay outside the gene matches. The CDR3: CASSQAPGGAANEKLFF. CDR3 bases: TGCGCCAGCAGCCAGGCCCCAGGGGGCGCAGCTAATGAAAAACTGTTTTTT.